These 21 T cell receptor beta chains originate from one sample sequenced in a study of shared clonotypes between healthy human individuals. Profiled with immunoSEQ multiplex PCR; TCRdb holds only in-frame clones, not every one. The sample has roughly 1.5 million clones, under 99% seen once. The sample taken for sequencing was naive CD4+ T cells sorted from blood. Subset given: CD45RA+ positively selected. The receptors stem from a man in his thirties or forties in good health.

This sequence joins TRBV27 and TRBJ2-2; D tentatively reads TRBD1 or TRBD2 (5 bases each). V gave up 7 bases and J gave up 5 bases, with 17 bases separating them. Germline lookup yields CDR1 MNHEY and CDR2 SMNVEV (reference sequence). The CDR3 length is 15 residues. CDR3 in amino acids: CASTGAAEKTGELFF. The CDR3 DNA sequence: TGTGCCAGCACCGGGGCGGCAGAAAAAACCGGGGAGCTGTTTTTT.

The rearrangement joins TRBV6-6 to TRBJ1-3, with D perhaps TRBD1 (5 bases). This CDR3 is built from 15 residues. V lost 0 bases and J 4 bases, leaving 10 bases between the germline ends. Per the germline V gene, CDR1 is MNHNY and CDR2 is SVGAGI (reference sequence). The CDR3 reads CASSYSRQLGNTIYF. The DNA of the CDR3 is TGTGCCAGCAGTTACTCCAGACAGCTAGGAAACACCATATATTTT.

The CDR3: CASAQGQNTEAFF. The DNA for the CDR3 is TGCGCCAGTGCACAGGGCCAAAACACTGAAGCTTTCTTT. The chain is built from TRBV4-3 and TRBJ1-1, with D tentatively TRBD1 (6 bases). Per germline, CDR1 LGHNA and CDR2 YSLEER. This CDR3 region has 13 residues. V was clipped by 9 bases and J by 2 bases, with 13 bases between them.

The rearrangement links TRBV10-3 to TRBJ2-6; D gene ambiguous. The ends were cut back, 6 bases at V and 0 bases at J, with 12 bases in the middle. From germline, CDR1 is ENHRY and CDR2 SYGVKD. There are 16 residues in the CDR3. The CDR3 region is CAIRARISSGANVLTF. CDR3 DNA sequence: TGTGCCATCAGAGCCAGGATTAGCTCTGGGGCCAACGTCCTGACTTTC.

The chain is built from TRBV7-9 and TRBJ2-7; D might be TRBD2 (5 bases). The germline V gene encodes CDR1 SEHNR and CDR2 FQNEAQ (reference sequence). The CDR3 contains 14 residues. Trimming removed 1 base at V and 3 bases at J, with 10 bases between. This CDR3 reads CASSLGGLSYEQYF. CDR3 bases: TGTGCCAGCAGCTTAGGAGGACTCAGCTACGAGCAGTACTTC.

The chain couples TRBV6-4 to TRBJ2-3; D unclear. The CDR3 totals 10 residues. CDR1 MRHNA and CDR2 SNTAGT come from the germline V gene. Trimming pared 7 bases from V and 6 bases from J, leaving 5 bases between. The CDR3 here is CASTSDTQYF. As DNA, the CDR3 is TGTGCCAGCACGAGTGATACGCAGTATTTT.

The CDR3 nucleotides read TGTGCCATCAGTGAGCTAGCGGGAGGGCCGGGAGGCACAGATACGCAGTATTTT. Translated: CAISELAGGPGGTDTQYF. The gene calls are TRBV10-3 and TRBJ2-3, with TRBD2 identical over 12 bases. This CDR3 spans 18 amino acids. V lost 2 bases to trimming and J lost 1 base; unmatched junction nucleotides: 7. CDR1 and CDR2 (germline): ENHRY, SYGVKD.

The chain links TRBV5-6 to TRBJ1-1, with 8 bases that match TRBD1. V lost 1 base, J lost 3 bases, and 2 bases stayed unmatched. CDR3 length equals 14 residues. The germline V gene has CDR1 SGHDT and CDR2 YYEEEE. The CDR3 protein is CASSLRTGYTEAFF. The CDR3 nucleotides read TGTGCCAGCAGCTTGCGGACAGGGTACACTGAAGCTTTCTTT.

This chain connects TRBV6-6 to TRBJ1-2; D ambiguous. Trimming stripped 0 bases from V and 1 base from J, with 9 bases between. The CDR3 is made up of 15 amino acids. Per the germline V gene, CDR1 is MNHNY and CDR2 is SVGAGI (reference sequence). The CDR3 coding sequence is TGTGCCAGCAGTTACTCAATCGGACTTAACTATGGCTACACCTTC. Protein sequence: CASSYSIGLNYGYTF.

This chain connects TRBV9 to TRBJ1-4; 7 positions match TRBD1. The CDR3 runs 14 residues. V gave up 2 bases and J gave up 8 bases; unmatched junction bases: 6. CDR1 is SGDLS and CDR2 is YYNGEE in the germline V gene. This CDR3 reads CASSVGTDREKLFF. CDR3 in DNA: TGTGCCAGCAGCGTCGGGACAGATCGGGAAAAACTGTTTTTT.

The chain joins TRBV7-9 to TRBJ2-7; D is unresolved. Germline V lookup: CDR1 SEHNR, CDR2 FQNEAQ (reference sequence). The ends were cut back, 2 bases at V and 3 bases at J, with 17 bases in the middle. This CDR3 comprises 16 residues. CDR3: CASSLFSPATSYEQYF. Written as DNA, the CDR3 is TGTGCCAGCAGCTTATTTTCCCCTGCCACGAGCTACGAGCAGTACTTC.

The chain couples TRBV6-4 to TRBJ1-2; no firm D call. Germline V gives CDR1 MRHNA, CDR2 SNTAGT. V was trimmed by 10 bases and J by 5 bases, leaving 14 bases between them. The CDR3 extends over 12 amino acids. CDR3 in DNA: TGTGCCACCTCGAGTTTGGGGTATGGCTACACCTTC. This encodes CATSSLGYGYTF.

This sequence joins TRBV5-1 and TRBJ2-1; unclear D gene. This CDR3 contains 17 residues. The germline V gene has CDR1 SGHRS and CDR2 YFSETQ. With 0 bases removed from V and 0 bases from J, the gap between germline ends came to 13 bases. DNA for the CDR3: TGCGCCAGCAGCTTGGACGGCGTCATGAGCTCCTACAATGAGCAGTTCTTC. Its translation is CASSLDGVMSSYNEQFF. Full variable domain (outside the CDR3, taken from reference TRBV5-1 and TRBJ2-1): KAGVTQTPRYLIKTRGQQVTLSCSPISGHRSVSWYQQTPGQGLQFLFEYFSETQRNKGNFPGRFSGRQFSNSRSEMNVSTLELGDSALYLCASSLDGVMSSYNEQFFGPGTRLTVL.

In nucleotides, the CDR3 is TGCGCCAGCAGTCTCCGGGGGGATAGCAATCAGCCCCAGCATTTT. Residues: CASSLRGDSNQPQHF. This chain joins TRBV10-2 and TRBJ1-5; tentatively, D is TRBD1 (5 bases). V lost 5 bases, J lost 0 bases, and 11 bases lay in between. This CDR3 region has 15 residues. Germline V gene data show CDR1 as WSHSY and CDR2 as SAAADI.

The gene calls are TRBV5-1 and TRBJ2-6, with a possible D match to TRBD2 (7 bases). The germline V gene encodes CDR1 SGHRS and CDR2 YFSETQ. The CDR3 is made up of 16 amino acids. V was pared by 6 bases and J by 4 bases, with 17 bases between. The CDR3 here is CASTGGGARGANVLTF. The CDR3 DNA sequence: TGCGCCAGCACCGGAGGGGGGGCGCGCGGGGCCAACGTCCTGACTTTC.

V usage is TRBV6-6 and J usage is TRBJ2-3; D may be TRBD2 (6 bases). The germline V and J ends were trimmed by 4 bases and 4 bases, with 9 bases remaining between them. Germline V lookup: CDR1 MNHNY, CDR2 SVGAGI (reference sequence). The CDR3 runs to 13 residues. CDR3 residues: CASSSWGADTQYF. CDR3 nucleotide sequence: TGTGCCAGCAGTTCCTGGGGGGCAGATACGCAGTATTTT.

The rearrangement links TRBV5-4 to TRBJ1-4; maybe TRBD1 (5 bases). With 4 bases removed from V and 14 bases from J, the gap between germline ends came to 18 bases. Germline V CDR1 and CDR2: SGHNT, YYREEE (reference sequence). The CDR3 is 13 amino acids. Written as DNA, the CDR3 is TGTGCCAGCAGCCCGCTCGGGGCGGGGAGTCTGTTTTTT. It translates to CASSPLGAGSLFF.

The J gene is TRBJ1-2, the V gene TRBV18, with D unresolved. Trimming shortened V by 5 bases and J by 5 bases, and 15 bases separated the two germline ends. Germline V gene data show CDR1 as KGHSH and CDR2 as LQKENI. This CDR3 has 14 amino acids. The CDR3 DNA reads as TGTGCCAGCTCATCGGACCCACCGCCTTATGGCTACACCTTC. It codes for CASSSDPPPYGYTF.

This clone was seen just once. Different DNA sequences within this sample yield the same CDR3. CDR3 protein: CASSYSSTDTQYF. In DNA, the CDR3 is TGTGCCAGCAGTTACTCGAGCACAGATACGCAGTATTTT. This chain joins TRBV6-5 and TRBJ2-3; no reliable D call. The CDR3 sequence is 13 residues long. The germline gives CDR1 MNHEY, CDR2 SVGAGI. The germline V and J ends were trimmed by 0 bases and 0 bases, with 1 base remaining between them.

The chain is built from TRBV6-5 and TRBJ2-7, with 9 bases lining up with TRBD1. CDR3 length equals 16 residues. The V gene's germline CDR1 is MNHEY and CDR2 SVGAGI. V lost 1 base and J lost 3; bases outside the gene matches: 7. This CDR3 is CASSYWQGQGFYEQYF. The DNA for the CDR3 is TGTGCCAGCAGTTACTGGCAGGGACAGGGTTTCTACGAGCAGTACTTC.

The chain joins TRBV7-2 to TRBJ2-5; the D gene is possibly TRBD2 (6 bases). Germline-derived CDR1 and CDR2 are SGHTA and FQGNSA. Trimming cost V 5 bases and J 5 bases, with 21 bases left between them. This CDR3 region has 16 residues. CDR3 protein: CASSERLGLNGETQYF. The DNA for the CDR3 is TGTGCCAGCAGCGAACGGCTAGGACTAAATGGGGAGACCCAGTACTTC.